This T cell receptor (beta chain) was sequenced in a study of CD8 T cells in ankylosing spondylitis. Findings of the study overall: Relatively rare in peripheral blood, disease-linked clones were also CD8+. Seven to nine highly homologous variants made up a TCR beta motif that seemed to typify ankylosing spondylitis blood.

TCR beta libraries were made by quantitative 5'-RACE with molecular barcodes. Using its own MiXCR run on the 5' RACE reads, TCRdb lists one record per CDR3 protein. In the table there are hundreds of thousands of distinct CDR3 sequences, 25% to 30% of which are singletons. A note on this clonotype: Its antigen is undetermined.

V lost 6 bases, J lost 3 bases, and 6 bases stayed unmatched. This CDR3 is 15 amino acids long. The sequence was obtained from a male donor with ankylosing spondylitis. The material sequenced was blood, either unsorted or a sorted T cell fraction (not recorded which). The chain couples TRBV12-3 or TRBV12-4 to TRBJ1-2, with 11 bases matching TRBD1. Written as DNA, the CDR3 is TGTGCCAGCAGCCGGACAGGGGGCGAGCACTATGGCTACACCTTC. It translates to CASSRTGGEHYGYTF.